Listed below are T cell receptor beta chains from one sample, sequenced in a study of PD-1 blockade in classical Hodgkin lymphoma. TCRdb keeps only in-frame clones here, not all; method: immunoSEQ multiplex PCR. The sample consists of tens of thousands of clones, less than 75% of them appearing once. The sample in question was peripheral blood mononuclear cells (PBMCs), obtained before the fourth cycle of nivolumab. The receptors originated from a human donor with classical Hodgkin lymphoma. The CDR3 runs from the conserved cysteine through the conserved F or W. The D gene is left open where the match is weak. Expanded clones are given a class, and other clones once, few, many or no size at all.

j_call | v_call | clone_size | d_call | cdr3_nt | cdr3_aa
TRBJ1-2 | TRBV30 | - | - | TGTGCCTGGAGTAATCGGAAGGGGAGCGGGAACTATGGCTACACCTTC | CAWSNRKGSGNYGYTF
TRBJ1-2 | TRBV18 | - | - | TGTGCCAGCTCACTTTCGGAGGGGTCGGGCTATGGCTACACCTTC | CASSLSEGSGYGYTF
TRBJ2-6 | TRBV6-5 | - | - | TGTGCCAGCAGGGACAGTGCTGGGGCCAACGTCCTGACTTTC | CASRDSAGANVLTF
TRBJ2-7 | TRBV19 | - | - | TGTGCCAGTAGCCTGGACAGCTCCTACGAGCAGTACTTC | CASSLDSSYEQYF
TRBJ2-7 | TRBV4-2 | - | - | TGTGCCAGCAGCCAAGAACGGGAACTCTACGAGCAGTACTTC | CASSQERELYEQYF
TRBJ2-1 | TRBV27 | - | TRBD2 | TGTGCCAGCAGTTTATTCCCCCTAGCGGGGGGTACTTACAATGAGCAGTTCTTC | CASSLFPLAGGTYNEQFF
TRBJ1-2 | TRBV5-4 | few | - | TGTGCCAGCAGCCAAAATCGGGGGGCGCGGAACTATGGCTACACCTTC | CASSQNRGARNYGYTF
TRBJ2-5 | TRBV7-8 | - | - | TGTGCCAGCAGCTTAGGAGCAGGGAGGCGGGAGACCCAGTACTTC | CASSLGAGRRETQYF
TRBJ1-2 | TRBV19 | - | - | TGTGCCAGTAGTACGGGGGTCGGCTATGGCTACACCTTC | CASSTGVGYGYTF
TRBJ1-5 | TRBV6-1 | - | - | TGTGCCAGCAGTGAACGGGGAAATCAGCCCCAGCATTTT | CASSERGNQPQHF
TRBJ2-7 | TRBV2 | - | TRBD2 | TGTGCCAGCAGGGTCAGACTAGCGGGAGGGCATGGCGAGCAGTACTTC | CASRVRLAGGHGEQYF
TRBJ1-2 | TRBV4-2 | - | TRBD1 | TGTGCCAGCAGCCCCACCACGGGACAGGGTCACTATGGCTACACCTTC | CASSPTTGQGHYGYTF
TRBJ2-1 | TRBV9 | - | - | TGTGCCAGCAGCGTTAGCGGAAACTCCTACAATGAGCAGTTCTTC | CASSVSGNSYNEQFF
TRBJ2-1 | TRBV6-5 | - | TRBD2 | TGTGCCAGCAGGGGGCCCGGGACTAGCGGCAATGAGCAGTTCTTC | CASRGPGTSGNEQFF
TRBJ1-1 | TRBV5-1 | - | - | TGCGCCAGCAGCTTGGGATCTCCGAACACTGAAGCTTTCTTT | CASSLGSPNTEAFF
TRBJ1-1 | TRBV7-9 | - | - | TGTGCCAGCAGGCCTACAGGGTGGCCTGAAGCTTTCTTT | CASRPTGWPEAFF
TRBJ2-2 | TRBV7-2 | - | - | TGTGCCAGCACCGCGATCAGCAACACCGGGGAGCTGTTTTTT | CASTAISNTGELFF
TRBJ2-7 | TRBV6-5 | - | - | TGTGCCAGCAGTTACTCAGACGGCTACGAGCAGTACTTC | CASSYSDGYEQYF
TRBJ2-7 | TRBV7-2 | - | - | TGTGCCAGCAGCTTAGTGTCGGGGGCCCACGGGGAGCAGTACTTC | CASSLVSGAHGEQYF
TRBJ2-5 | TRBV7-6 | large | - | TGTGCCAGCAGCTTCTTTCAAGAAGCGGAGACCCAGTACTTC | CASSFFQEAETQYF
TRBJ2-1 | TRBV30 | - | - | TGTGCCGGAGAACAGGGTCTCAATGAGCAGTTCTTC | CAGEQGLNEQFF
TRBJ1-1 | TRBV11-1 | few | TRBD1 | TGTGCCAGCAGCCCCAGAGGGACAGCGAACACTGAAGCTTTCTTT | CASSPRGTANTEAFF
TRBJ1-1 | TRBV5-1 | - | - | TGCGCCAGCAGCTTGGGCTCAGTGAACACTGAAGCTTTCTTT | CASSLGSVNTEAFF
TRBJ1-4 | TRBV7-6 | medium-sized | TRBD1 | TGTGCCAGCAGCCCGCGACAGGGGTCTAATGAAAAACTGTTTTTT | CASSPRQGSNEKLFF
TRBJ2-3 | TRBV27 | - | - | TGTGCCAGCAGTTTTAAAGGCACAGATACGCAGTATTTT | CASSFKGTDTQYF
TRBJ2-1 | TRBV25-1 | - | - | TGTGCCAGCGGAGGGAGACACAATGAGCAGTTCTTC | CASGGRHNEQFF